These T cell receptor beta chains were read from a single sample in a study of blood T cell repertoires in COVID-19. Generated by immunoSEQ multiplex PCR, the TCRdb table keeps only in-frame clones and is missing some. The sample gives approximately 190,000 clones, approximately 90% of which show up once; 20% to 25% is in the top ten. The specimen was PBMCs or T cells enriched from blood (not recorded which). These receptors all come from a woman in her thirties or forties in a cohort exposed to, infected with or recovered from COVID-19 (not recorded which). Each CDR3 is given with its conserved first and last residue. The D gene is left open where the match is weak. Size values are once, few and many counts, or a class for expanded clones, and some rows have none.

d_call j_call v_call clone_size cdr3_nt cdr3_aa
TRBD1 TRBJ1-1 TRBV7-9 - TGTGCCAGCAGCTTTACAGGGGAGAGGAGCACTGAAGCTTTCTTT CASSFTGERSTEAFF
- TRBJ1-3 TRBV4-2 - TGTGCCAGCAGCCAATCCCCTTCGGGGGGGCGACTTGGAAACACCATATATTTT CASSQSPSGGRLGNTIYF
TRBD1 TRBJ2-5 TRBV7-9 - TGTGCCAGCAGCTCGCAAACAGGGGGCTGGAGAGAGACCCAGTACTTC CASSSQTGGWRETQYF
TRBD1 TRBJ1-3 TRBV19 - TGTGCCAGTAGTATGGGGACAGGGGGAAACACCATATATTTT CASSMGTGGNTIYF
- TRBJ2-7 TRBV11-2 once TGTGCCAGCAGCTTAGAATTGGGAGTAAACTACGAGCAGTACTTC CASSLELGVNYEQYF
TRBD1 TRBJ1-1 TRBV2 - TGTGCCAGCAGTATCCGGGACAGGGTATTAACTGAAGCTTTCTTT CASSIRDRVLTEAFF
TRBD2 TRBJ2-1 TRBV4-1 - TGCGCCAGCAGCCAGAAGCGGGGGGGCTACAATGAGCAGTTCTTC CASSQKRGGYNEQFF
TRBD1 TRBJ1-4 TRBV2 once TGTGCCAGCAGTGAGTTACAGGGGGCCCAAAATGAAAAACTGTTTTTT CASSELQGAQNEKLFF
- TRBJ2-7 TRBV5-1 - TGCGCCAGCAGCTTGGGCGGCCCATACCGCGAGCAGTACTTC CASSLGGPYREQYF
- TRBJ1-1 TRBV5-1 - TGCGCCAGCAGCTTGGTGACACGGCCTATGAACACTGAAGCTTTCTTT CASSLVTRPMNTEAFF
TRBD1 TRBJ2-7 TRBV10-3 - TGTGCCATCAGTAAGGGACAGTCAAATGGGTACGAGCAGTACTTC CAISKGQSNGYEQYF
- TRBJ1-2 TRBV19 - TGTGCCAGTAGTACATTTTTAGGGGCAGGAGGCTACACCTTC CASSTFLGAGGYTF
TRBD1 TRBJ2-3 TRBV10-3 - TGTGCCATCAGTGAGCCGAAAGGGACAGCCACAGATACGCAGTATTTT CAISEPKGTATDTQYF
TRBD2 TRBJ2-3 TRBV4-1 - TGCGCCAGCAGCCACGGACTAGCAGATACGCAGTATTTT CASSHGLADTQYF
- TRBJ1-5 TRBV24-1 - TGTGCCACCAGTGGTGCAGGCTATGGGGCTAATCAGCCCCAGCATTTT CATSGAGYGANQPQHF
TRBD1 TRBJ2-4 TRBV19 - TGTGCCAGTAGTAACTACAGGGGGCCCGAACTCAAAAACATTCAGTACTTC CASSNYRGPELKNIQYF
- TRBJ1-5 TRBV19 - TGTGCCAGTAGTATAGGGCCAGGTCAGCCCCAGCATTTT CASSIGPGQPQHF
- TRBJ1-2 TRBV12-3/TRBV12-4 - TGTGCCAGCAGTGTCGAAGGGGGTGGCTACACCTTC CASSVEGGGYTF
- TRBJ1-2 TRBV6-1 - TGTGCCAGCAGTGGCGGGGGCTACCCAACTAACTATGGCTACACCTTC CASSGGGYPTNYGYTF
- TRBJ1-1 TRBV6-5 - TGTGCCAGCAGTTACAGAGGGGGTGAAACTGAAGCTTTCTTT CASSYRGGETEAFF
TRBD1 TRBJ2-3 TRBV9 once TGTGCCAGCACGGCAGCAGGGGGCGAAGAAACAGATACGCAGTATTTT CASTAAGGEETDTQYF
- TRBJ2-2 TRBV10-1 - TGCGCCAGCAGTGAGTCCCAGGGCGACACCGGGGAGCTGTTTTTT CASSESQGDTGELFF